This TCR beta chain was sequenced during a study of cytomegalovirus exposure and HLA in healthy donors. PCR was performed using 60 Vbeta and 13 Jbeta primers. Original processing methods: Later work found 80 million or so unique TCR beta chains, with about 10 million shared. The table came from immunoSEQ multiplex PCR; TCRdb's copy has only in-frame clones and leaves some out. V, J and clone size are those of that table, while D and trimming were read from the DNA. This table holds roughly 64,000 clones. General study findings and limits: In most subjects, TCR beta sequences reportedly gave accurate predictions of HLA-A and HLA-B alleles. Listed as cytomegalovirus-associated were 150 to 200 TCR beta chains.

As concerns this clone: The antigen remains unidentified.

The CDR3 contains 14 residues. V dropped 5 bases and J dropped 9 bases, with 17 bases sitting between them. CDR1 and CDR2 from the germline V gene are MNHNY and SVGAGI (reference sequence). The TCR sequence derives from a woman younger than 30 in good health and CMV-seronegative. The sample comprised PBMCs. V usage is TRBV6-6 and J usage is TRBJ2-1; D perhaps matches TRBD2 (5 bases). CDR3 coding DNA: TGTGCCAGCAGTACCCCTACTAGTTCCGTTGAGCAGTTCTTC. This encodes CASSTPTSSVEQFF.